The subject of this entry is one T cell receptor beta chain. The data derive from a study of blood T cell repertoires in COVID-19. Overall study: There were acute and convalescent COVID-19 samples, and they came from the United States, Italy and Spain. T cells, B-cell-depleted T cells, or PBMCs provided the cDNA or gDNA that served as material.

Looked up from germline, CDR1 is LGHDT and CDR2 is YNNKEL (reference sequence). The CDR3 has 15 residues. V shed 3 bases, J shed 6 bases, and the junction held 8 bases outside the gene matches. The authors' processing: Nucleated cell number was recorded as an estimate derived from reference gene primer amplification. Measured with immunoSEQ multiplex PCR; TCRdb has only the in-frame clones, and not every one. V and J calls and clone size are given by that table; D and trimming were obtained from the DNA. The data hold about 50,000 clones, with 86% observed a single time. The sequence came from a man older than 75 with active COVID-19. V is TRBV3-1 (or the pseudogene TRBV3-2) and J is TRBJ2-1; 7 bases align to TRBD1. Material: peripheral blood. CDR3: CASSQETGYINEQFF. The CDR3, as DNA: TGTGCCAGCAGCCAGGAGACAGGGTACATCAATGAGCAGTTCTTC.